This entry lists 16 T cell receptor beta chains sequenced from one sample in a study of shared clonotypes between healthy human individuals. TCRdb keeps only in-frame clones here, not all; method: immunoSEQ multiplex PCR. The sample shows about 600,000 clones, roughly 95% of them seen only once. The naive CD8 population came from CD45RO-negative cells selected for CCR7, without terminally differentiated effector memory CD45RA+ cells. The source material was naive CD8+ T cells sorted from blood. All receptors come from a woman aged 30 to 39 in good health.

This rearrangement joins TRBV2 to TRBJ2-3; TRBD2 matches 13 bases. The junction had 9 bases not matched to a gene; V was cut back by 2 bases and J by 1 base. Germline lookup yields CDR1 SNHLY and CDR2 FYNNEI. The CDR3 has 19 amino acids. CDR3 loop: CASSELRTSGSRGTDTQYF. CDR3 in DNA: TGTGCCAGCAGTGAACTCAGGACTAGCGGGAGTAGGGGCACAGATACGCAGTATTTT.

This chain uses TRBV29-1 with TRBJ1-1, with 7 positions matching TRBD1. The J segment lost 8 bases and the V segment lost 7 bases, leaving 7 bases of the junction unmatched. This CDR3 has 11 residues. Germline CDR1 is SQVTM and CDR2 is ANQGSEA. CDR3 region: CSAWDSGEAFF. CDR3 bases: TGCAGCGCCTGGGACAGCGGGGAAGCTTTCTTT.

J is TRBJ2-1 and V is TRBV4-2; 7 bases fit TRBD2. Germline V CDR1 and CDR2: LGHNA, YNFKEQ. The CDR3 is made up of 16 amino acids. V lost 0 bases and J lost 0; bases outside the gene matches: 2. In nucleotides, the CDR3 is TGTGCCAGCAGCCAAGATCTAGCGGTCTCCTACAATGAGCAGTTCTTC. As protein: CASSQDLAVSYNEQFF.

The J gene is TRBJ2-5, the V gene TRBV2; 11 bases match TRBD2. The assigned J gene may be wrong: the sequence end matches TRBJ2-7 better. The CDR3 has 14 amino acids. Germline CDR1 is SNHLY and CDR2 is FYNNEI. The CDR3 region is CASSVAGGPYEQYF. The CDR3 bases are TGTGCCAGCAGCGTAGCGGGAGGGCCTTACGAGCAGTACTTC.

As to this clone: The sample contains more than one DNA sequence encoding this CDR3. This chain connects TRBV5-1 to TRBJ1-1; D may be TRBD1 (5 bases). Germline CDR1 reads SGHRS; CDR2 reads YFSETQ. The CDR3 extends over 14 amino acids. Trimming took off 2 bases at V and 5 bases at J, with 13 bases between the two ends. The CDR3 loop reads CASSLGQGRTEAFF. The CDR3 DNA reads TGCGCCAGCAGCTTAGGGCAGGGTAGGACTGAAGCTTTCTTT.

The J gene is TRBJ2-3, the V gene TRBV7-7; 11 bases line up with TRBD2. The CDR3 covers 18 residues. In germline, CDR1 is SSHAT, CDR2 FNYEAQ (reference sequence). Unmatched junction bases numbered 8, after V lost 1 base and J lost 2 bases. CDR3 sequence: CASSLEPGLAASTDTQYF. The CDR3 DNA is TGTGCCAGCAGCTTAGAACCGGGACTAGCGGCGTCCACAGATACGCAGTATTTT.

This clone was seen only once. The CDR3 DNA reads TGTGCCAGCAGTTTAGTGGAGGTTGGCAATCAGCCCCAGCATTTT. Amino acid sequence: CASSLVEVGNQPQHF. The V gene is TRBV28, the J gene TRBJ1-5; D is ambiguous. In germline, CDR1 is MDHEN, CDR2 SYDVKM. The CDR3 spans 15 residues. Trimming shortened V by 2 bases and J by 2 bases, and 10 bases separated the two germline ends.

This clone appeared a single time. This sequence joins TRBV14 and TRBJ2-7, with 7 bases identical to TRBD1. With 4 bases clipped from V and 6 bases from J, the junction kept 6 bases outside the gene matches. The CDR3 has 13 residues. Germline-derived CDR1 and CDR2 are SGHDN and FVKESK. The CDR3 is CASSPGQLTEQYF. The DNA for the CDR3 is TGTGCCAGCAGCCCGGGACAGCTAACCGAGCAGTACTTC.

Note on this clone: Other DNA sequences from this sample encode an identical CDR3 as well. The chain carries TRBV9 and TRBJ2-7; D is ambiguous. Trimming left V 0 bases short and J 0 bases short, with 4 bases between. Germline V gene lookup returns CDR1 SGDLS and CDR2 YYNGEE. The CDR3 is made up of 13 amino acids. The CDR3 nucleotides are TGTGCCAGCAGCGTAGGGATCTCCTACGAGCAGTACTTC. Protein: CASSVGISYEQYF.

The V gene is TRBV27, the J gene TRBJ2-1, with a weak D call TRBD2 (7 bases). Germline values: CDR1 MNHEY, CDR2 SMNVEV (reference sequence). CDR3 length: 14 residues. The V end lost 7 bases, the J end lost 8 bases, and 18 bases lay between the germline ends. Here the CDR3 reads CASTPGGAFYEQFF. DNA of the CDR3: TGTGCCAGCACTCCTGGGGGGGCTTTCTATGAGCAGTTCTTC.

This chain uses TRBV7-6 with TRBJ2-2; 10 nucleotides match TRBD1. The germline CDR1 and CDR2 sequences are SGHVS and FNYEAQ. The J segment lost 2 bases and the V segment lost 3 bases, leaving 6 bases of the junction unmatched. The CDR3 runs to 17 residues. The CDR3 nucleotides read TGTGCCAGCAGCTTGTCCGGGACAGGGGATAACACCGGGGAGCTGTTTTTT. Amino acid sequence: CASSLSGTGDNTGELFF.

This chain joins TRBV19 and TRBJ2-1; TRBD1 or TRBD2 may be the D gene (5 bases each). Germline V gene data show CDR1 as LNHDA and CDR2 as SQIVND (reference sequence). With 6 bases removed from V and 3 bases from J, the gap between germline ends came to 12 bases. The CDR3 spans 14 residues. CDR3 DNA: TGTGCCAGTAGAAGCGGCCAGGGCTACAATGAGCAGTTCTTC. This sequence encodes CASRSGQGYNEQFF.

V is TRBV29-1 and J is TRBJ2-2, with D uncertain. The CDR3 covers 12 residues. Germline CDR1 is SQVTM and CDR2 is ANQGSEA. V was shortened by 1 base and J by 4 bases, with 4 bases between the two germline ends. The CDR3 DNA follows: TGCAGCGTTGAAGTTATCACCGGGGAGCTGTTTTTT. This codes for CSVEVITGELFF.

Remarks on this clone: Other DNA sequences in the same sample also yield this CDR3. The gene calls are TRBV19 and TRBJ2-7; 11 positions agree with TRBD2. Germline assignment: CDR1 LNHDA and CDR2 SQIVND (reference sequence). The CDR3 spans 14 residues. Germline trimming cut 5 bases from V and 2 bases from J; bases unmatched to any gene: 2. The CDR3 region is CASSVLAGAYEQYF. DNA of the CDR3: TGTGCCAGTAGTGTACTAGCGGGGGCCTACGAGCAGTACTTC.

The genes are TRBV28 and TRBJ1-2, with 11 nucleotides matching TRBD1. J gave up 4 bases and V 3 bases, and 4 bases lay outside the gene matches. There are 15 residues in the CDR3. The germline V gene encodes CDR1 MDHEN and CDR2 SYDVKM. CDR3 amino acids: CASSLAGTGGYGYTF. DNA of the CDR3: TGTGCCAGCAGTTTGGCCGGGACAGGGGGCTATGGCTACACCTTC.

V usage is TRBV18 and J usage is TRBJ2-5, with 7 positions matching TRBD2. V shed 3 bases, J shed 3 bases, and the junction held 7 bases outside the gene matches. The CDR3 covers 15 residues. Germline loops: CDR1 KGHSH, CDR2 LQKENI. The CDR3 spells CASSPPTGTKETQYF. The CDR3 DNA is TGTGCCAGCTCACCCCCCACCGGGACTAAAGAGACCCAGTACTTC.